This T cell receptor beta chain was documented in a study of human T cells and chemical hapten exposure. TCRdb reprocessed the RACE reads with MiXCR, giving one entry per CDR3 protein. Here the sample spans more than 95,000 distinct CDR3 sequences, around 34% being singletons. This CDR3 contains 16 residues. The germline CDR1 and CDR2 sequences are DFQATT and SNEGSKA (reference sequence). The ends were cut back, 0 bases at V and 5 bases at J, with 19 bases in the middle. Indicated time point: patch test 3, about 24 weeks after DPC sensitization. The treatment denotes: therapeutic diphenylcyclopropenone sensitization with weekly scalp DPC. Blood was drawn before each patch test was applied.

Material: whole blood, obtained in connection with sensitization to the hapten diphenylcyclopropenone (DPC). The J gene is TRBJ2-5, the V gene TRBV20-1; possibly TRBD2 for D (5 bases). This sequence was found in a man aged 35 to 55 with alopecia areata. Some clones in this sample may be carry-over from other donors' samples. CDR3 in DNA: TGCAGTGCTAGAGATAGCAGCGGACTGGCCCATGAGACCCAGTACTTC. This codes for CSARDSSGLAHETQYF.